These 27 T cell receptor beta chains originate from one sample sequenced in a study of beta chain features in type 1 diabetes (dated by TCRdb to the late 2010s). Preparation of the library involved the immunoSEQ multiplex PCR assay. The High Capacity cDNA Reverse Transcription Kit was used to reverse transcribe all of the isolated RNA, meaning that expressed TCRB transcripts were what got sequenced. This immuneACCESS table, as held by TCRdb, lists in-frame sequences with V and J called but not all clones. Of the missing ones, under half trace to an unresolved V gene in checked studies; the others have no known cause. For this sample there are fewer than 200,000 clones; about 13% appear just once. Around 0.63% of the sample is taken by the ten largest. The sample was central memory CD4+ T cells from blood. The receptors shown here come from a woman under 30 in good health.

This clone appeared many times. This chain connects TRBV7-3 to TRBJ2-5; D is unclear. The CDR3 is 15 amino acids. Trimming shortened V by 5 bases and J by 2 bases, and 15 bases separated the two germline ends. The germline gives CDR1 SGHTA, CDR2 FQGTGA. CDR3 loop: CASSPGSSTQETQYF. The CDR3 DNA reads TGTGCCAGCAGCCCCGGGTCCAGCACACAAGAGACCCAGTACTTC.

The chain is built from TRBV6-6 and TRBJ1-3; the D is unclear. Germline V gene data show CDR1 as MNHNY and CDR2 as SVGAGI (reference sequence). CDR3 length: 14 amino acids. Deletions cut 5 bases from V and 1 base from J, with 9 bases between. The CDR3 region has the DNA TGTGCCAGCAGTACCGGGAATTCTGGAAACACCATATATTTT. It specifies CASSTGNSGNTIYF.

In its sample, this clone was seen a few times. The J gene is TRBJ2-1, the V gene TRBV2, with TRBD2 matching over 10 bases. The CDR3 runs 15 residues. V lost 6 bases to trimming and J lost 4 bases; unmatched junction nucleotides: 6. Germline CDR1 SNHLY, CDR2 FYNNEI. In DNA form, the CDR3 reads TGTGCCAGCAGCGCCACTAGCGGGGCTTACAATGAGCAGTTCTTC. It encodes CASSATSGAYNEQFF.

The J gene is TRBJ2-1, the V gene TRBV18, with unresolved D. V was trimmed by 3 bases and J by 7 bases, leaving 13 bases between them. Germline CDR1 reads KGHSH; CDR2 reads LQKENI. The CDR3 consists of 14 residues. CDR3 sequence (DNA): TGTGCCAGCTCACCTCCGGCTGACAAAAATGAGCAGTTCTTC. The encoded protein is CASSPPADKNEQFF.

This clone has more than one count but fewer than ten. The chain couples TRBV4-2 to TRBJ2-1; TRBD2 matches at 8 bases. The CDR3 is 18 residues long. With 3 bases clipped from V and 0 bases from J, the junction kept 10 bases outside the gene matches. CDR1 is LGHNA and CDR2 is YNFKEQ in the germline V gene. CDR3 nucleotides: TGTGCCAGCAGCCAGGCGACTAGCGAGCGAAGCTCCTACAATGAGCAGTTCTTC. Amino acid sequence: CASSQATSERSSYNEQFF.

This clone came up a few times. The chain recombines TRBV7-8 with TRBJ2-7, with TRBD2 matching over 7 bases. Per the germline V gene, CDR1 is SGHVS and CDR2 is FQNEAQ. V shed 7 bases and J 3 bases; nucleotides not matched to a gene: 12. This CDR3 contains 15 residues. The CDR3 nucleotides read TGTGCCAGCACTTCCTCTCGGGACTACCGCTACGAGCAGTACTTC. Protein sequence: CASTSSRDYRYEQYF.

This chain joins TRBV25-1 and TRBJ1-2; possible D gene TRBD1, 6 bases. The ends were cut back, 4 bases at V and 6 bases at J, with 15 bases in the middle. This CDR3 spans 14 amino acids. Germline V gene data show CDR1 as MGHDK and CDR2 as SYGVNS. As DNA, the CDR3 is TGTGCCAGCAGTGCGGCGACAGGACCAGATGGCTACACCTTC. It specifies CASSAATGPDGYTF.

J is TRBJ2-3 and V is TRBV27; 7 nucleotides line up with TRBD2. Looked up from germline, CDR1 is MNHEY and CDR2 is SMNVEV (reference sequence). This CDR3 spans 15 amino acids. V lost 6 bases, J lost 0 bases, and 6 bases stayed unmatched. In DNA form, the CDR3 reads TGTGCCAGCAGAGCGGGATCTCTTAGCACAGATACGCAGTATTTT. It encodes CASRAGSLSTDTQYF.

This clone was counted between two and nine times. In the same sample, other DNA sequences code for this CDR3. The chain uses TRBV28 and TRBJ1-2; D uncertain. This CDR3 has 12 residues. Germline CDR1 is MDHEN and CDR2 is SYDVKM. Trimming took off 5 bases at V and 2 bases at J, with 6 bases between the two ends. The CDR3 region is CASSVSNYGYTF. In DNA, the CDR3 is TGTGCCAGCAGTGTATCGAACTATGGCTACACCTTC.

This clone was picked up a small number of times. The chain links TRBV19 to TRBJ1-5; D call uncertain. CDR3 length: 13 amino acids. Germline values: CDR1 LNHDA, CDR2 SQIVND (reference sequence). The germline V and J ends were trimmed by 6 bases and 3 bases, with 9 bases remaining between them. In nucleotides, the CDR3 is TGTGCCAGTAGATGGAGGGACAATCAGCCCCAGCATTTT. Protein sequence: CASRWRDNQPQHF.

This clone has more than one count but fewer than ten. The rearrangement links TRBV4-2 to TRBJ1-4, with 7 positions matching TRBD1. Germline trimming cut 1 base from V and 8 bases from J; bases unmatched to any gene: 4. CDR1 is LGHNA and CDR2 is YNFKEQ in the germline V gene. The CDR3 is 14 residues long. CDR3: CASSQGQTGEKLFF. The CDR3 nucleotides read TGTGCCAGCAGCCAAGGCCAGACAGGGGAAAAACTGTTTTTT.

This clone was found a few times. J is TRBJ2-7 and V is TRBV7-6; 11 bases agree with TRBD1. V shed 5 bases, J shed 5 bases, and the junction held 8 bases outside the gene matches. The CDR3 covers 15 residues. Germline assignment: CDR1 SGHVS and CDR2 FNYEAQ. DNA for the CDR3: TGTGCCAGCAGCCCTAGGACAGGGGGCATCAACGAGCAGTACTTC. It codes for CASSPRTGGINEQYF.

The chain is built from TRBV19 and TRBJ2-1; 7 nucleotides agree with TRBD1. J lost 0 bases, V lost 4 bases, and 9 bases had no gene match. The germline gives CDR1 LNHDA, CDR2 SQIVND (reference sequence). The CDR3 length is 17 residues. The CDR3 coding sequence is TGTGCCAGTAGTACGCGACAGGGTGGCGACTCCTACAATGAGCAGTTCTTC. This translates into CASSTRQGGDSYNEQFF.

This clone was counted a few times. The chain recombines TRBV7-9 with TRBJ2-2; maybe TRBD1 (5 bases). The CDR3 is 14 residues long. Germline V lookup: CDR1 SEHNR, CDR2 FQNEAQ (reference sequence). Trimming removed 6 bases at V and 0 bases at J, with 8 bases between. CDR3 DNA: TGTGCCAGCAGACAGGACGCGAACACCGGGGAGCTGTTTTTT. The encoded protein is CASRQDANTGELFF.

This clone occurred a few times. The chain recombines TRBV28 with TRBJ2-1; TRBD2 agrees at 9 bases. V dropped 5 bases and J dropped 3; count of bases not matched to a gene: 20. This CDR3 is built from 20 residues. The germline gives CDR1 MDHEN, CDR2 SYDVKM. The CDR3 DNA is TGTGCCAGCAGTGACCGGGGCCTTCTAGGTGAGCGGGAGGTCTACAATGAGCAGTTCTTC. This gives the protein CASSDRGLLGEREVYNEQFF.

This clone was picked up a small number of times. The chain is built from TRBV29-1 and TRBJ2-2, with a weak D call TRBD1 (6 bases). The CDR3 sequence is 13 residues long. The V gene's germline CDR1 is SQVTM and CDR2 ANQGSEA. Trimming cost V 5 bases and J 1 base, with 8 bases left between them. The CDR3 sequence: CSVKTGNTGELFF. Written as DNA, the CDR3 is TGCAGCGTTAAGACAGGGAACACCGGGGAGCTGTTTTTT.

The CDR3 loop is CASSSRTSGRGETQYF. The DNA for the CDR3 is TGCGCCAGCAGCTCAAGGACTAGCGGGAGGGGAGAGACCCAGTACTTC. The genes are TRBV5-1 and TRBJ2-5, with TRBD2 matching over 15 bases. The germline gives CDR1 SGHRS, CDR2 YFSETQ. The CDR3 covers 16 residues. V gave up 3 bases and J gave up 4 bases; unmatched junction bases: 4.

This clone was seen more than once but under ten times. This chain connects TRBV28 to TRBJ2-7, with a possible D match to TRBD1 (5 bases). The CDR3 spans 14 residues. Trimming shortened V by 4 bases and J by 6 bases, and 16 bases separated the two germline ends. CDR1 and CDR2 (germline): MDHEN, SYDVKM. CDR3 nucleotides: TGTGCCAGCAGTTACCCACAGGTAATGAGCGAGCAGTACTTC. It encodes CASSYPQVMSEQYF.

CDR3 nucleotides: TGTGCCAGCAGGACAGGGGTCGGCTACACCTTC. It codes for CASRTGVGYTF. V gene TRBV7-2 combines with J gene TRBJ1-2; 8 bases are shared with TRBD1. Germline V gene lookup returns CDR1 SGHTA and CDR2 FQGNSA. CDR3 length equals 11 residues. The trim removed 6 bases at V and 8 bases at J, leaving 2 bases unmatched.

This clone has more than one count but fewer than ten. This rearrangement joins TRBV27 to TRBJ2-2; D perhaps matches TRBD1 (5 bases). The CDR3 has 14 amino acids. Trimming took 4 bases from V and 1 from J, leaving 7 bases between them. Germline V gives CDR1 MNHEY, CDR2 SMNVEV (reference sequence). This CDR3 is CASSSTVNTGELFF. CDR3 DNA sequence: TGTGCCAGCAGTTCGACAGTGAACACCGGGGAGCTGTTTTTT.

DNA for the CDR3: TGCAGCGTTGGCCTAATGTCAGGGGTCAACGAGCAGTACTTC. This gives the protein CSVGLMSGVNEQYF. The chain uses TRBV29-1 and TRBJ2-7, with D tentatively TRBD1 (6 bases). CDR3 size: 14 residues. V was shortened by 4 bases and J by 5 bases, with 18 bases between the two germline ends. Germline loops: CDR1 SQVTM, CDR2 ANQGSEA.

The chain carries TRBV5-1 and TRBJ2-7, with a tentative D call TRBD1 (6 bases). The V end lost 0 bases, the J end lost 2 bases, and 15 bases lay between the germline ends. The CDR3 is 16 amino acids. Germline V gene lookup returns CDR1 SGHRS and CDR2 YFSETQ. CDR3 sequence: CASSLALDSLPYEQYF. The DNA for the CDR3 is TGCGCCAGCAGCTTGGCTTTGGACAGCTTGCCCTACGAGCAGTACTTC.

This chain links TRBV2 with TRBJ2-5; D not resolved. The V gene lost 6 bases and the J gene lost 1 base, with 12 bases spanning the gap. This CDR3 has 14 amino acids. Per the germline V gene, CDR1 is SNHLY and CDR2 is FYNNEI. The CDR3 loop is CASRPERTQETQYF. The CDR3 nucleotides are TGTGCCAGCAGACCCGAGAGAACCCAAGAGACCCAGTACTTC.

The chain carries TRBV18 and TRBJ2-2; 7 nucleotides line up with TRBD1. Unmatched junction bases numbered 1, after V lost 0 bases and J lost 6 bases. There are 14 residues in the CDR3. Germline CDR1 reads KGHSH; CDR2 reads LQKENI. CDR3 nucleotides: TGTGCCAGCTCACCACCCGGGACAGCCGGGGAGCTGTTTTTT. Protein sequence: CASSPPGTAGELFF.

The table lists this clone with a few counts. The CDR3: CASSESRGSETQYF. CDR3 in DNA: TGTGCCAGCAGTGAGTCCCGGGGGAGCGAGACCCAGTACTTC. The rearrangement joins TRBV2 to TRBJ2-5; D might be TRBD2 (6 bases). Germline lookup yields CDR1 SNHLY and CDR2 FYNNEI. The CDR3 length is 14 residues. Trimming removed 3 bases from V and 5 bases from J, with 13 bases in between.

The rearrangement joins TRBV6-4 to TRBJ2-7; weak D call: TRBD1 (5 bases). Trimming removed 7 bases at V and 1 base at J, with 5 bases between. The CDR3 sequence is 11 residues long. The germline V gene has CDR1 MRHNA and CDR2 SNTAGT. The CDR3 DNA follows: TGTGCCAGCACAGGGTCCTACGAGCAGTACTTC. Translating it yields CASTGSYEQYF.

The genes are TRBV28 and TRBJ2-7; 8 bases match TRBD2. Unmatched junction bases numbered 13, after V lost 5 bases and J lost 4 bases. The CDR3 contains 16 residues. Germline V gene sequence: CDR1 MDHEN, CDR2 SYDVKM. CDR3 nucleotide sequence: TGTGCCAGCAGTCCCCTCGGCCAGCGGGGGATTTACGAGCAGTACTTC. Translating it yields CASSPLGQRGIYEQYF. Using reference TRBV28 and TRBJ2-7 for the parts outside the CDR3, the full variable domain is DVKVTQSSRYLVKRTGEKVFLECVQDMDHENMFWYRQDPGLGLRLIYFSYDVKMKEKGDIPEGYSVSREKKERFSLILESASTNQTSMYLCASSPLGQRGIYEQYFGPGTRLTVT.